This entry concerns a single T cell receptor (beta chain). What it recognizes is unknown. This record comes from a study of cytomegalovirus exposure and HLA in healthy donors. Study-level points and caveats: Cytomegalovirus-associated TCR beta chains were listed, numbering some 180. A classifier reportedly called cytomegalovirus status with high sensitivity and specificity. TCR beta V- and J-gene trimming was later associated with a missense DCLRE1C variant.

In the PCR, 60 Vbeta and 13 Jbeta primers were used. Measured with immunoSEQ multiplex PCR; TCRdb has only the in-frame clones, and not every one. The sample holds 80,000 to 100,000 clones, around 77% seen once. Sequenced: PBMCs. This sequence originates from a man aged 30 to 39 in good health and CMV-seronegative.

For the CDR3, the DNA is TGCGCCAGCAGCCCAGCGGAGTATGACTACGAGCAGTACTTC. Encoded protein: CASSPAEYDYEQYF. J is TRBJ2-7 and V is TRBV4-1; maybe TRBD2 (5 bases). V lost 4 bases to trimming and J lost 3 bases, with 13 bases between them. This CDR3 is 14 amino acids long. The V gene's germline CDR1 is MGHRA and CDR2 YSYEKL.